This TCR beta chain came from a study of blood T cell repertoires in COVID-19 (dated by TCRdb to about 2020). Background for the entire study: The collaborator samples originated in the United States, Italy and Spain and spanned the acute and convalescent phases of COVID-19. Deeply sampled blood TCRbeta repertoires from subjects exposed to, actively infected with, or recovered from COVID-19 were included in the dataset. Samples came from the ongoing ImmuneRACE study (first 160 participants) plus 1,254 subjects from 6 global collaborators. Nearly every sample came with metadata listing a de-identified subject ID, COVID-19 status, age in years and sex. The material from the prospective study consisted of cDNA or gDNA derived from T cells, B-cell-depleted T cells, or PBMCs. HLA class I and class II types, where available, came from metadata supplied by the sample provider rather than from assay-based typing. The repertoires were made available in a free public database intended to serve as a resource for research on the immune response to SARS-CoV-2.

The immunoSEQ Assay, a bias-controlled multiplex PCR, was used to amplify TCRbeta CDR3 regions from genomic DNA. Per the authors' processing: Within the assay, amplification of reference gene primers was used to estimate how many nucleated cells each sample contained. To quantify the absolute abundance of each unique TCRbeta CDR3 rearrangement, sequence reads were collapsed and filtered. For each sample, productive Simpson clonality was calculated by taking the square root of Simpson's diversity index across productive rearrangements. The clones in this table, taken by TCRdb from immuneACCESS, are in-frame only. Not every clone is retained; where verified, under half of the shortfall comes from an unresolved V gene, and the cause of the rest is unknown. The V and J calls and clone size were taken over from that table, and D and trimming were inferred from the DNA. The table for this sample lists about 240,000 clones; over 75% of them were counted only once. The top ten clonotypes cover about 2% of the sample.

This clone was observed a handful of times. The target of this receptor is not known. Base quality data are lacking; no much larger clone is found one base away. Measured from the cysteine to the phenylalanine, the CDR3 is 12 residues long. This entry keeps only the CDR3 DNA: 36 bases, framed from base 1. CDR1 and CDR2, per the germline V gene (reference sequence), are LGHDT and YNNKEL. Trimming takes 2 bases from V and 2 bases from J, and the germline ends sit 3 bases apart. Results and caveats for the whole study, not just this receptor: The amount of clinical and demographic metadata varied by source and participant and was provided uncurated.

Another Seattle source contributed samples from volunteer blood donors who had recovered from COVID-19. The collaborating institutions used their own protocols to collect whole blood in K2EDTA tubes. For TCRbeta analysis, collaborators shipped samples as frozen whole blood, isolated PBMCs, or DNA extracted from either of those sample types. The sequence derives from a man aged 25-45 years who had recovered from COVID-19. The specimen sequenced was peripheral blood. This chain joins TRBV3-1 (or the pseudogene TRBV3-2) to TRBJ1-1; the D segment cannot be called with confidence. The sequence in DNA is TGTGCCAGCAGCCAACTCAACACTGAAGCTTTCTTT. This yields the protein CASSQLNTEAFF.